This is a list of T cell receptor beta chains from one sample in a study of blood T cell repertoires in COVID-19. Assay used: immunoSEQ multiplex PCR; TCRdb lists only in-frame clones, some missing. This sample yields 110,000 to 150,000 clones, of which more than 65% are seen a single time; 4.2% belongs to the top ten. Sequenced material: peripheral blood. The receptors were sampled from a man aged 55 to 70 with acute or convalescent COVID-19. CDR3s include the opening cysteine and the closing phenylalanine or tryptophan. A D gene is named only where the DNA matches it firmly. Where a row states a size, it is once, few, many or the class of an expanded clone; other rows omit it.

D gene | J gene | clone size | V gene | CDR3 protein | CDR3 DNA
. | TRBJ1-4 | few | TRBV6-5 | CASRLRPRGEKLFF | TGTGCCAGCAGGCTCCGGCCTAGAGGGGAAAAACTGTTTTTT
TRBD1 | TRBJ2-5 | . | TRBV5-1 | CASSPQGAETQYF | TGCGCCAGCAGCCCTCAGGGGGCAGAGACCCAGTACTTC
. | TRBJ2-6 | . | TRBV2 | CASSDPGQGLNVLTF | TGTGCCAGCAGTGATCCAGGGCAGGGTCTCAACGTCCTGACTTTC
. | TRBJ2-3 | . | TRBV5-1 | CASSPARGSTDTQYF | TGCGCCAGCAGTCCCGCGAGGGGGTCCACAGATACGCAGTATTTT
. | TRBJ2-1 | . | TRBV29-1 | CSAVPQGEQFF | TGCAGCGCCGTCCCCCAGGGCGAGCAGTTCTTC
. | TRBJ2-5 | . | TRBV20-1 | CSPRELTQYF | TGCAGTCCGAGGGAGCTAACCCAGTACTTC
. | TRBJ1-1 | once | TRBV19 | CASSISYTEAFF | TGTGCCAGTAGTATATCGTACACTGAAGCTTTCTTT
TRBD2 | TRBJ2-7 | many | TRBV7-9 | CASSHLGGVSPYEQYF | TGTGCCAGCAGCCACCTCGGGGGGGTGTCCCCCTACGAGCAGTACTTC
. | TRBJ2-7 | . | TRBV6-6 | CASTRGNSYEQYF | TGTGCCAGCACCCGGGGAAACTCCTACGAGCAGTACTTC
TRBD1 | TRBJ1-6 | . | TRBV18 | CASSPRQGGSNSPLHF | TGTGCCAGCTCACCTCGACAGGGGGGCTCCAATTCACCCCTCCACTTT
TRBD1 | TRBJ1-1 | . | TRBV15 | CATTQGAGGADEAFF | TGTGCCACTACCCAGGGGGCTGGGGGAGCCGATGAAGCTTTCTTT
. | TRBJ2-3 | . | TRBV9 | CASSEEGAQADTQYF | TGTGCCAGCAGCGAGGAGGGGGCGCAAGCAGATACGCAGTATTTT
. | TRBJ2-1 | . | TRBV11-2 | CASSLDIDFNEQFF | TGTGCCAGCAGCTTAGATATCGACTTCAATGAGCAGTTCTTC
TRBD1 | TRBJ2-3 | few | TRBV6-6 | CASRKSGTGGDTQYF | TGTGCCAGCAGAAAAAGCGGGACAGGGGGAGATACGCAGTATTTT
. | TRBJ1-5 | . | TRBV4-1 | CASSQQGSNQPQHF | TGCGCCAGCAGCCAACAGGGAAGCAATCAGCCCCAGCATTTT
TRBD1 | TRBJ1-4 | . | TRBV19 | CANLQGASSNEKLFF | TGTGCCAATTTACAGGGGGCATCCTCTAATGAAAAACTGTTTTTT
TRBD2 | TRBJ2-3 | . | TRBV5-1 | CASSLLASTATDTQYF | TGCGCCAGCAGCTTACTAGCGTCAACTGCCACAGATACGCAGTATTTT
TRBD1 | TRBJ2-2 | . | TRBV2 | CASSTGQGKNTGELFF | TGTGCCAGCAGTACTGGACAGGGGAAAAACACCGGGGAGCTGTTTTTT
TRBD1 | TRBJ1-6 | few | TRBV5-4 | CASSLSWTGVSPLHF | TGTGCCAGCAGCTTATCGTGGACAGGGGTTTCACCCCTCCACTTT
TRBD1 | TRBJ2-1 | . | TRBV7-9 | CASSWTGDEQFF | TGTGCCAGCAGCTGGACAGGGGATGAGCAGTTCTTC
TRBD2 | TRBJ2-1 | . | TRBV20-1 | CSAGAGTSDIGEQFF | TGCAGTGCTGGTGCCGGGACTAGCGATATCGGTGAGCAGTTCTTC
. | TRBJ2-1 | . | TRBV27 | CASSLRLSANEQFF | TGTGCCAGCAGTTTGCGGCTTAGCGCCAATGAGCAGTTCTTC
. | TRBJ2-7 | once | TRBV7-9 | CASSRGEVTQYF | TGTGCCAGCAGCCGGGGAGAGGTTACGCAGTACTTC
TRBD2 | TRBJ2-1 | . | TRBV19 | CASSTWTSGISSYNEQFF | TGTGCCAGTAGTACTTGGACTAGCGGAATCAGCTCCTACAATGAGCAGTTCTTC
TRBD2 | TRBJ2-2 | few | TRBV15 | CATSREGLAGEYTGELFF | TGTGCCACCAGCAGAGAGGGACTAGCGGGAGAGTACACCGGGGAGCTGTTTTTT
. | TRBJ2-3 | . | TRBV24-1 | CATSDGGVTDTQYF | TGTGCCACCAGTGATGGGGGCGTCACAGATACGCAGTATTTT
. | TRBJ1-3 | . | TRBV6-1 | CASSEGDWVANTIYF | TGTGCCAGCAGTGAAGGGGACTGGGTGGCAAACACCATATATTTT
. | TRBJ1-2 | . | TRBV20-1 | CSARGDTGYTF | TGCAGTGCTAGAGGGGACACGGGCTACACCTTC
. | TRBJ2-5 | few | TRBV2 | CANSMRETQYF | TGTGCCAACTCCATGAGAGAGACCCAGTACTTC
TRBD1 | TRBJ1-1 | . | TRBV15 | CATSRVGQGNTEAFF | TGTGCCACCAGCAGAGTAGGACAGGGCAACACTGAAGCTTTCTTT
TRBD1 | TRBJ2-7 | . | TRBV6-1 | CASSEWTGFTDEQYF | TGTGCCAGCAGTGAATGGACAGGGTTCACGGACGAGCAGTACTTC
TRBD2 | TRBJ2-7 | . | TRBV13 | CASSLTLAGGRYEQYF | TGTGCCAGCAGCTTAACTCTAGCGGGAGGGAGATACGAGCAGTACTTC
. | TRBJ2-7 | . | TRBV30 | CAWSSGTSYEQYF | TGTGCCTGGAGCTCAGGGACTTCCTACGAGCAGTACTTC
. | TRBJ2-3 | . | TRBV28 | CASSLRRLGGYTQYF | TGTGCCAGCAGTCTTAGGCGGCTCGGGGGATATACGCAGTATTTT
. | TRBJ2-2 | few | TRBV6-6 | CASRVLYTGELFF | TGTGCCAGCCGGGTTCTGTACACCGGGGAGCTGTTTTTT
TRBD1 | TRBJ1-1 | . | TRBV12-3/TRBV12-4 | CASRGQLNTEAFF | TGTGCCAGCAGGGGACAGCTGAACACTGAAGCTTTCTTT
. | TRBJ1-1 | few | TRBV5-1 | CASSRLQGRVTEAFF | TGCGCCAGCAGCCGTCTTCAGGGGCGGGTCACTGAAGCTTTCTTT
. | TRBJ2-1 | . | TRBV12-3/TRBV12-4 | CASSFWREAEQFF | TGTGCCAGCAGTTTCTGGAGGGAGGCCGAGCAGTTCTTC
. | TRBJ2-7 | . | TRBV30 | CAWSDRLGIHEQYF | TGTGCCTGGAGTGATCGACTAGGAATCCACGAGCAGTACTTC
TRBD2 | TRBJ2-7 | . | TRBV24-1 | CATSDAGGPGDEQYF | TGTGCCACCAGTGATGCGGGAGGGCCCGGGGACGAGCAGTACTTC
TRBD1 | TRBJ1-2 | . | TRBV27 | CASSSDRVYGYTF | TGTGCCAGCAGTTCCGACAGGGTCTATGGCTACACCTTC
TRBD1 | TRBJ1-1 | . | TRBV5-5 | CASNRNIGTGNTEAFF | TGTGCCAGCAATAGGAATATAGGGACAGGGAACACTGAAGCTTTCTTT
. | TRBJ1-2 | . | TRBV24-1 | CATRADSHGYTF | TGTGCCACCAGGGCTGACAGTCATGGCTACACCTTC
. | TRBJ2-5 | . | TRBV30 | CAWSGGLGKTQYF | TGTGCCTGGAGTGGTGGGCTCGGCAAGACCCAGTACTTC
. | TRBJ2-7 | few | TRBV9 | CASSVTGSSYEQYF | TGTGCCAGCAGCGTCACAGGGTCCTCCTACGAGCAGTACTTC
TRBD2 | TRBJ2-3 | . | TRBV6-1 | CASSVQTSGRADTQYF | TGTGCCAGCAGTGTCCAGACTAGCGGAAGGGCAGATACGCAGTATTTT
. | TRBJ2-5 | . | TRBV7-2 | CASSSGGPGETQYF | TGTGCCAGCAGCTCCGGAGGGCCCGGAGAGACCCAGTACTTC
TRBD2 | TRBJ2-7 | . | TRBV4-1 | CASSRETSGSYEQYF | TGCGCCAGCAGCCGAGAGACTAGCGGGAGCTACGAGCAGTACTTC
TRBD2 | TRBJ2-1 | . | TRBV5-1 | CASSDLAGSYNEQFF | TGCGCCAGCAGCGACCTAGCGGGGTCCTACAATGAGCAGTTCTTC
TRBD1 | TRBJ2-1 | once | TRBV19 | CASSIGDRGNNEQFF | TGTGCCAGTAGTATTGGGGACAGGGGCAACAATGAGCAGTTCTTC
. | TRBJ1-3 | . | TRBV10-3 | CAISVHDRSGNTIYF | TGTGCCATCAGTGTCCACGACAGGTCTGGAAACACCATATATTTT
TRBD1 | TRBJ1-2 | . | TRBV3-1/TRBV3-2 | CATSGRGGDRNYGYTF | TGTGCCACCTCGGGGAGAGGGGGCGACCGAAACTATGGCTACACCTTC